This section outlines one T cell receptor (beta chain) sequence together with its context. Germline lookup yields CDR1 MGHDK and CDR2 SYGVNS. Trimming removed 1 base at V and 2 bases at J, with 11 bases between. The length of the CDR3 is 15 residues. This sample was taken from a study of blood T cell repertoires in COVID-19. Study context: The United States, Italy and Spain were the sources of the acute and convalescent COVID-19 samples.

Sequencing was performed with immunoSEQ multiplex PCR; in TCRdb, only in-frame clones are kept and a portion is missing. The table has 200,000 to 250,000 clones, about nine tenths seen once. The sequenced material came from peripheral blood. V usage is TRBV25-1 and J usage is TRBJ1-1, with no clear D. The receptor was derived from a man aged 60 to 75 with acute or convalescent COVID-19. The CDR3 DNA follows: TGTGCCAGCAGTGAATTTGGGCGCAGAAACACTGAAGCTTTCTTT. Protein: CASSEFGRRNTEAFF. The whole variable domain, filled in from reference TRBV25-1 and TRBJ1-1, reads EADIYQTPRYLVIGTGKKITLECSQTMGHDKMYWYQQDPGMELHLIHYSYGVNSTEKGDLSSESTVSRIRTEHFPLTLESARPSHTSQYLCASSEFGRRNTEAFFGQGTRLTVV.